The T cell receptor beta chain under discussion was sequenced for a study of T cells in localized non-small cell lung cancer. Study outcomes and limitations: The highest T cell clonality was in uninvolved adjacent lung, above tumor.

This CDR3 is built from 15 residues. Per the germline V gene, CDR1 is SEHNR and CDR2 is FQNEAQ (reference sequence). Trimming cost V 1 base and J 14 bases; bases outside gene matches: 11. Sequencing was performed with immunoSEQ multiplex PCR; in TCRdb, only in-frame clones are kept and a portion is missing. The sample contains some 40,000 clones, roughly nine tenths of which appear only once. As concerns this clone: The target antigen is unknown.

The clonotype was recovered from a female donor at least 60 years old with stage I lung adenocarcinoma. V gene TRBV7-9 combines with J gene TRBJ2-1; 10 bases align to TRBD2. Sample: peripheral blood, taken before any cancer treatment. DNA of the CDR3: TGTGCCAGCAGCTTAGGTACTAGCGGGGCTACCAGGAAGTTCTTC. This translates into CASSLGTSGATRKFF. The full variable domain, with the rest looked up from reference TRBV7-9 and TRBJ2-1, is DTGVSQNPRHKITKRGQNVTFRCDPISEHNRLYWYRQTLGQGPEFLTYFQNEAQLEKSRLLSDRFSAERPKGSFSTLEIQRTEQGDSAMYLCASSLGTSGATRKFFGPGTRLTVL.